This T cell receptor (beta chain) was recovered during a study of naive and memory T cell subsets. Overall study results and limits: In naive cells, over 95% of TCR sequences were seen only once. TCR abundance followed a power law differing between naive and memory subsets.

Both TRBC1 and TRBC2 were covered by a beta constant-region primer of two equimolar oligonucleotides. TCRdb redid the calling of the UMI-ligation and nested PCR reads with MiXCR, one entry per CDR3 protein. The repertoire holds 130,000 to 150,000 distinct CDR3 sequences, with over 15% as singletons. The trim removed 7 bases at V and 3 bases at J, leaving 11 bases unmatched. Germline CDR1 is MNHEY and CDR2 is SVGAGI. The CDR3 has 15 residues. Notes on this clonotype: Its cognate antigen is unknown.

This clonotype was obtained from a human donor in good health. The chain uses TRBV6-5 and TRBJ1-2; 7 bases map to TRBD1. Sequencing was done on a sample of naive CD4+ T cells from blood. CDR3 residues: CASKDRSLGHYGYTF. The DNA of the CDR3 is TGTGCCAGCAAGGACAGGTCCCTGGGGCACTATGGCTACACCTTC.